This T cell receptor (beta chain) was observed in a study of blood T cell repertoires in COVID-19. Across the whole study: COVID-19 samples collected from the United States, Italy and Spain covered acute and convalescent phases. Nucleic acid was either cDNA or gDNA, and it came from T cells, B-cell-depleted T cells, or PBMCs.

The CDR3 loop spans 16 amino acids. CDR1 and CDR2 (germline): SNHLY, FYNNEI. J gave up 8 bases and V 2 bases, and 7 bases lay outside the gene matches. Per the authors' pipeline: Quantification of nucleated cells was approximated via reference gene primer amplification. Data came from immunoSEQ multiplex PCR; TCRdb stores just in-frame clones and leaves some out. The V and J calls and clone size were taken over from that table, and D and trimming were inferred from the DNA. This table holds some 100,000 clones, 90% found once. The clonotype originates from a man aged 45-65 years with acute or convalescent COVID-19. Sequencing was done on a sample of peripheral blood. The genes are TRBV2 and TRBJ2-1, with 12 bases matching TRBD2. CDR3 sequence: CASSETSGRIAYEQFF. DNA for the CDR3: TGTGCCAGCAGTGAAACTAGCGGGAGGATCGCGTATGAGCAGTTCTTC.